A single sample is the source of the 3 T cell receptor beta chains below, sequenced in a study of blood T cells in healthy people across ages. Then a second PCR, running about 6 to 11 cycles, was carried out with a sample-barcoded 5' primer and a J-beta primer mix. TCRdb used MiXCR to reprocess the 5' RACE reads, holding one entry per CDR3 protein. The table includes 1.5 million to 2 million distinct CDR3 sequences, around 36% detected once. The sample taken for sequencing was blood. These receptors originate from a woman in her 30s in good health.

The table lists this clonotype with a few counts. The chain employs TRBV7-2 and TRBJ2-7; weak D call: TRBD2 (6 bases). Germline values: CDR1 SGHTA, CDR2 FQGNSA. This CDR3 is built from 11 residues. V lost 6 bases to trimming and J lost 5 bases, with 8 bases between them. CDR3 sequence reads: CASRLAHEQYF. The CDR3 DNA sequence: TGTGCCAGCAGACTAGCCCACGAGCAGTACTTC.

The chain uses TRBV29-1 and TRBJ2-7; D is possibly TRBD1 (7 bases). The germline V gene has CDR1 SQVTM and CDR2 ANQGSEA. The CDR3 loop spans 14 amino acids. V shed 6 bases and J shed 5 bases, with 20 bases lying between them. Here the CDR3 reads CSVAAEGALDEQYF. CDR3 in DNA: TGCAGCGTCGCCGCGGAGGGGGCTCTCGACGAGCAGTACTTC.

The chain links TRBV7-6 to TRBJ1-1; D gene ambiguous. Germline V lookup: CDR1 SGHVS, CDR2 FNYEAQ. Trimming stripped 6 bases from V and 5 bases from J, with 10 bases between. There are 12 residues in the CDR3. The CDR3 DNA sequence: TGTGCCAGCAGGCCTCTGAGGACTGAAGCTTTCTTT. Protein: CASRPLRTEAFF.